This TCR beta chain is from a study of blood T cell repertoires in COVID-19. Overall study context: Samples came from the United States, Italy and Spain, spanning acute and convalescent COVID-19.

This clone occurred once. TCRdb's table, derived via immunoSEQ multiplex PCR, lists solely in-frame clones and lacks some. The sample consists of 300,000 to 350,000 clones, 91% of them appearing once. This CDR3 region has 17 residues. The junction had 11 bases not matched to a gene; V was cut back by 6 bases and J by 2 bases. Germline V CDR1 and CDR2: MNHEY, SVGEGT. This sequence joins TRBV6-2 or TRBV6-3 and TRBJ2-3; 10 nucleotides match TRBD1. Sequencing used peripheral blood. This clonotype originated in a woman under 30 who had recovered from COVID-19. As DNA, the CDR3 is TGTGCCAGCAGCCGTACGCCGGGACAGGGGTTCACAGATACGCAGTATTTT. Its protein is CASSRTPGQGFTDTQYF.